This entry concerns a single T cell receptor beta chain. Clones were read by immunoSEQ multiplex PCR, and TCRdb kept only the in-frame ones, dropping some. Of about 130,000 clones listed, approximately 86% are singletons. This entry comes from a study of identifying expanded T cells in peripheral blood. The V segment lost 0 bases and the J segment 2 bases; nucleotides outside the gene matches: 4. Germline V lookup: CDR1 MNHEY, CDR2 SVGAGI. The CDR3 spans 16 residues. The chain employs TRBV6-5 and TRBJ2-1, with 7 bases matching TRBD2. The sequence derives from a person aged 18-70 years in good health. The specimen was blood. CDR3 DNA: TGTGCCAGCAGTTACTCAGATAGCGGGCCCTACAATGAGCAGTTCTTC. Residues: CASSYSDSGPYNEQFF.